The rows below give T cell receptor beta chains drawn from one sample of a study of cytomegalovirus exposure and HLA in healthy donors. This table comes from immunoSEQ multiplex PCR, and its TCRdb copy is limited to in-frame clones, with some not included. The data hold 150,000 to 200,000 clones, with over 80% observed a single time. The sequencing input was PBMCs. The receptor source for this set is a man in his forties or fifties in good health and CMV-seropositive. Both conserved end residues are part of each CDR3. A D gene is named only where the DNA matches it firmly. Where a row states a size, it is once, few, many or the class of an expanded clone; other rows omit it.

clone size	D gene	V gene	J gene	CDR3 DNA	CDR3 protein
few	NA	TRBV5-1	TRBJ1-1	TGCGCCAGCAGCTTGGGACAGACGAACACTGAAGCTTTCTTT	CASSLGQTNTEAFF
NA	TRBD1	TRBV9	TRBJ1-1	TGTGCCAGCAGCGCTTCGGGACAGCTAAACACTGAAGCTTTCTTT	CASSASGQLNTEAFF
few	NA	TRBV19	TRBJ2-1	TGTGCCAGTAGTGAGGGGGTCTCCTACAATGAGCAGTTCTTC	CASSEGVSYNEQFF
NA	NA	TRBV28	TRBJ1-2	TGTGCCAGCACTTTTAATACAGGGACCTATGGCTACACCTTC	CASTFNTGTYGYTF
NA	TRBD1	TRBV2	TRBJ1-1	TGTGCCAGCAGTAAACTGACAGGGGATCCGAACACTGAAGCTTTCTTT	CASSKLTGDPNTEAFF
NA	TRBD2	TRBV12-5	TRBJ2-5	TGTGCTAGTGGTTCTGGGACTAGCGGGCAAGAGACCCAGTACTTC	CASGSGTSGQETQYF
NA	NA	TRBV28	TRBJ1-5	TGTGCCAGCAGCTTAGGGCAGTCCCTCAATCAGCCCCAGCATTTT	CASSLGQSLNQPQHF
NA	NA	TRBV28	TRBJ2-5	TGTGCCAGCAGTCTGGGACGGGGAGGGGGTCAAGAGACCCAGTACTTC	CASSLGRGGGQETQYF
NA	NA	TRBV6-6	TRBJ2-1	TGTGCTCACTCGTGCCATGAGCAGTTCTTC	CAHSCHEQFF
few	NA	TRBV29-1	TRBJ2-1	TGCAGCGTTGACGTACAAGCGAGCTCCTACAATGAGCAGTTCTTC	CSVDVQASSYNEQFF
NA	TRBD1	TRBV7-8	TRBJ2-7	TGTGCCAGCAGCTTCAGGGGGCGAGGCTACGAGCAGTACTTC	CASSFRGRGYEQYF
few	TRBD1	TRBV6-5	TRBJ1-5	TGTGCCAGCAGCGGACAGGATAGCAATCAGCCCCAGCATTTT	CASSGQDSNQPQHF
NA	NA	TRBV30	TRBJ1-3	TGTGCCTGCTCACAAACCCCAGGGGCCTCCTCTGGAAACACCATATATTTT	CACSQTPGASSGNTIYF
NA	NA	TRBV27	TRBJ2-2	TGTGCCAGCAGTTTAAGCTCCACCGGGGAGCTGTTTTTT	CASSLSSTGELFF
NA	TRBD2	TRBV27	TRBJ2-2	TGTGCCAGCACTACACCAGTCAGCGGGGGGAACACCGGGGAGCTGTTTTTT	CASTTPVSGGNTGELFF
NA	TRBD1	TRBV28	TRBJ1-2	TGTGCCAGCAGTTCCCTCTCCCCCCCCGGACAGGGGCCCTTGTTCGGCTACACCTTC	CASSSLSPPGQGPLFGYTF
NA	TRBD1	TRBV28	TRBJ1-2	TGTGCCAGCAGTTTGGGACAGGGTGGCTACACCTTC	CASSLGQGGYTF
NA	TRBD1	TRBV28	TRBJ2-7	TGTGCCAGCAGTTACCGGGACAGGGCAAGTTACGAGCAGTACTTC	CASSYRDRASYEQYF
NA	TRBD1	TRBV9	TRBJ2-1	TGTGCCAGCAGCCCCAGGACAGGGGATAATGAGCAGTTCTTC	CASSPRTGDNEQFF
NA	NA	TRBV5-1	TRBJ2-1	TGCGCCAGCAGCTTGGGCGGGACGGGCAATGAGCAGTTCTTC	CASSLGGTGNEQFF
NA	TRBD1	TRBV29-1	TRBJ2-7	TGCAGCGTTGATGGGGACAGGGTCGACGAGCAGTACTTC	CSVDGDRVDEQYF
NA	NA	TRBV7-2	TRBJ1-1	TGTGCCAGCAGCTTAGACAGGGTTACTGAAGCTTTCTTT	CASSLDRVTEAFF
NA	NA	TRBV30	TRBJ1-4	TGTGCCTGGAGGTCCGGGACTTTGGGGACTAATGAAAAACTGTTTTTT	CAWRSGTLGTNEKLFF
NA	TRBD2	TRBV6-1	TRBJ2-7	TGTGCCAGCAGTGAAGGCCTCAGTCAAACTAGCGGGACGTACTTC	CASSEGLSQTSGTYF
few	NA	TRBV10-2	TRBJ2-2	TGCGCCAGCAGTGATTTAGCCCCCGGGGAGCTGTTTTTT	CASSDLAPGELFF
few	NA	TRBV4-3	TRBJ1-1	TGCGCCAGCAGCCAGGGGACACTGAACACTGAAGCTTTCTTT	CASSQGTLNTEAFF
NA	NA	TRBV28	TRBJ2-5	TGTGCCAGCAGTTTTGCTAGCGCGCCCGCGTCCCAGTACTTC	CASSFASAPASQYF
NA	TRBD1	TRBV19	TRBJ2-7	TGTGCCAGTAAGGAGCTGGGACAGGGGTCCTACGAGCAGTACTTC	CASKELGQGSYEQYF
NA	NA	TRBV5-1	TRBJ2-7	TGCGCCAGCAGCTGGGACATCGCGGACTACGAGCAGTACTTC	CASSWDIADYEQYF
NA	NA	TRBV9	TRBJ1-5	TGTGCCAGCGGCGGGGGGGGCGGAGGGAATCAGCCCCAGCATTTT	CASGGGGGGNQPQHF
NA	TRBD1	TRBV25-1	TRBJ2-1	TGTGCCAGCGGGACAGAGTACTACAATGAGCAGTTCTTC	CASGTEYYNEQFF
NA	TRBD2	TRBV4-1	TRBJ2-5	TGCGCCAGCAGCCAAGTTGTGACTAGCGGGGGACGCGAGACCCAGTACTTC	CASSQVVTSGGRETQYF
NA	NA	TRBV4-3	TRBJ2-7	TGCGCCAGCAGCCGGGAGCCCGGCTACGAGCAGTACTTC	CASSREPGYEQYF
once	NA	TRBV5-1	TRBJ2-5	TGCGCCAGCAGCGGACCGGACGGTGGAGGAGAGACCCAGTACTTC	CASSGPDGGGETQYF
few	NA	TRBV28	TRBJ2-1	TGTGCCAGCATTCTCCAGAATGAGCAGTTCTTC	CASILQNEQFF
NA	TRBD2	TRBV7-9	TRBJ2-1	TGTGCCAGCAGCTTAGGCGCGGGAGGCTACAATGAGCAGTTCTTC	CASSLGAGGYNEQFF
NA	NA	TRBV7-2	TRBJ1-5	TGTGCCAGCAGCTTTTGGATGGAGTATCAGCCCCAGCATTTT	CASSFWMEYQPQHF
once	TRBD2	TRBV10-3	TRBJ2-2	TGTGCCATCAGCCCGGGGGGAGGCCCCAACACCGGGGAGCTGTTTTTT	CAISPGGGPNTGELFF
NA	TRBD2	TRBV7-6	TRBJ2-5	TGTGCCAGCAGCTCCGGTGGACTAGCGGGATTTGAGACCCAGTACTTC	CASSSGGLAGFETQYF
once	NA	TRBV29-1	TRBJ2-7	TGCAGCGTTGAAGACACGGGAAAGGGATCCTACGAGCAGTACTTC	CSVEDTGKGSYEQYF
NA	TRBD2	TRBV9	TRBJ2-2	TGTGCCAGCAGCGATGCCCCGCTAGCGGGGGGTACCGGGGAGCTGTTTTTT	CASSDAPLAGGTGELFF
NA	TRBD2	TRBV9	TRBJ2-1	TGTGCCAGCAGCGTAGTTGGGACTAGCGGAACCCGTGGGAATGAGCAGTTCTTC	CASSVVGTSGTRGNEQFF
few	TRBD2	TRBV2	TRBJ2-5	TGTGCCAGCAGTGAAGGCCTAGCGGGAGGGCAAGAGACCCAGTACTTC	CASSEGLAGGQETQYF
NA	NA	TRBV6-5	TRBJ2-7	TGTGCCAGCAGTTCCCGGACTCCGTACGAGCAGTACTTC	CASSSRTPYEQYF
NA	TRBD1	TRBV13	TRBJ2-7	TGTGCCAGCAGTTTAGGGACAGGGGGTAGTCACGAGCAGTACTTC	CASSLGTGGSHEQYF
NA	TRBD1	TRBV7-6	TRBJ2-1	TGTGCCAGCAGCTCGCGGAACAGGGGCCGGGAGCAGTTCTTC	CASSSRNRGREQFF
NA	TRBD2	TRBV11-2	TRBJ2-3	TGTGCCAGCAGCTTAGCGGGAGGGCTCAGGGATACGCAGTATTTT	CASSLAGGLRDTQYF
NA	TRBD1	TRBV27	TRBJ2-2	TGTGCCAGCAGATCCTACAGACAGGGGCCCACCGGGGAGCTGTTTTTT	CASRSYRQGPTGELFF